This TCR beta chain was identified during a study of shared clonotypes between healthy human individuals. Study summary: Per donor, CD8 memory used one plate, CD8 naive used two, CD4 memory used three and CD4 naive used three.

Subsets obtained from CD4+ cells comprised CD45RA+ naive and CD45RA-negative memory cells. Trimming took off 7 bases at V and 4 bases at J, with 7 bases between the two ends. The CDR3 extends over 12 amino acids. Germline CDR1 is MDHEN and CDR2 is SYDVKM. Original data processing: Filtering differed, since immunoSEQ gave only junction sequences and no quality scores. Repertoires were generated with immunoSEQ multiplex PCR, while TCRdb's copy carries only in-frame clones and drops some. The V and J calls and clone size come from that table; D and trimming were worked out from the DNA. Among 600,000 to 750,000 clones, around 77% were seen once, and the ten largest hold approximately 1.8%.

Material for sequencing was memory CD4+ T cells sorted from blood. Subset indicated: CD45RA-negative fraction. V and J are TRBV28 and TRBJ2-2; no clear D gene. The sequence was obtained from a woman in her 30s in good health. The CDR3 DNA follows: TGTGCCAGCAACAGAGTCACCGGGGAGCTGTTTTTT. As protein: CASNRVTGELFF.